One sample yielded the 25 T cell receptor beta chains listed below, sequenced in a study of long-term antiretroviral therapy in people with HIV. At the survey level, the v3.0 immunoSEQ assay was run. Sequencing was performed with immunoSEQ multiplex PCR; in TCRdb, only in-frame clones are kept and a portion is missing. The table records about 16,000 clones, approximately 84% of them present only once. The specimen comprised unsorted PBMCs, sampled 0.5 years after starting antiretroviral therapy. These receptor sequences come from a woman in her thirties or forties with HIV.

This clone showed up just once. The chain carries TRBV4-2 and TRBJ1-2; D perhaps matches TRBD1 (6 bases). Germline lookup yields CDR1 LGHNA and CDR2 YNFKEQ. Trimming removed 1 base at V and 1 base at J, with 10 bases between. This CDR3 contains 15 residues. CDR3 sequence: CASSQGGQGNYGYTF. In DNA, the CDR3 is TGTGCCAGCAGCCAAGGGGGGCAGGGTAACTATGGCTACACCTTC.

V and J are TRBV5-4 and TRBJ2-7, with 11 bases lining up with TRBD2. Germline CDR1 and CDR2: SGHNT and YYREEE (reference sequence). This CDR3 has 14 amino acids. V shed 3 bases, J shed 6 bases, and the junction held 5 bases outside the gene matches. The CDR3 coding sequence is TGTGCCAGCAGCTATAGCGGGAGGGAGGGCGAGCAGTACTTC. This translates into CASSYSGREGEQYF. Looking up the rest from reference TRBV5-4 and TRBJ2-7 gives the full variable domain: ETGVTQSPTHLIKTRGQQVTLRCSSQSGHNTVSWYQQALGQGPQFIFQYYREEENGRGNFPPRFSGLQFPNYSSELNVNALELDDSALYLCASSYSGREGEQYFGPGTRLTVT.

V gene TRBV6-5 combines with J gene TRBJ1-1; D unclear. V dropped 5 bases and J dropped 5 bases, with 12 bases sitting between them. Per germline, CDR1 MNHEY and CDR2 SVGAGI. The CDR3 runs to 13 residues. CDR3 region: CASSPLEGTEAFF. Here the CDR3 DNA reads TGTGCCAGCAGTCCTCTAGAAGGGACTGAAGCTTTCTTT.

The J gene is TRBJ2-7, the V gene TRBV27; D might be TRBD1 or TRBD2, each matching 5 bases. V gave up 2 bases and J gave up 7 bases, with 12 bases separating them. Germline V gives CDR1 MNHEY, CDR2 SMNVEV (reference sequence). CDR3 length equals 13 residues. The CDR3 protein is CASSLGRDGEQYF. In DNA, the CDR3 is TGTGCCAGCAGTTTAGGCAGGGACGGGGAGCAGTACTTC.

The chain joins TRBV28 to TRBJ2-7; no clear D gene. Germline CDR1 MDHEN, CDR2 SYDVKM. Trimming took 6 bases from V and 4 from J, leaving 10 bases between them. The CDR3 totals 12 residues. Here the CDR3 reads CASSPMGYEQYF. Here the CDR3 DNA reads TGTGCCAGCAGCCCTATGGGGTACGAGCAGTACTTC.

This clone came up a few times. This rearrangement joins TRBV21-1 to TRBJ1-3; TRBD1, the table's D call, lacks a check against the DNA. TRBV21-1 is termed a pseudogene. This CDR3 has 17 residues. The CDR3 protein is CASSFRTGTLSGNTIYF. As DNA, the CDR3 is TGTGCCAGCAGCTTTCGCACAGGGACCCTCTCTGGAAACACCATATATTTT.

CDR3 sequence (DNA): TGTGCCAGCTCACCACCGGCTCGGGGGGGAACTGAAGCTTTCTTT. This encodes CASSPPARGGTEAFF. The gene calls are TRBV18 and TRBJ1-1, with a tentative D call TRBD1 (5 bases). This CDR3 is 15 amino acids long. The V gene lost 0 bases and the J gene lost 5 bases, with 13 bases spanning the gap. CDR1 is KGHSH and CDR2 is LQKENI in the germline V gene.

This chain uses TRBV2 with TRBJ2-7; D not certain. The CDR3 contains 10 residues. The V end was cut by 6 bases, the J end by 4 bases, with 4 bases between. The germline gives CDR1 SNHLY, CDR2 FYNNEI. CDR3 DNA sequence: TGTGCCAGCAGGAATTACGAGCAGTACTTC. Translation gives CASRNYEQYF.

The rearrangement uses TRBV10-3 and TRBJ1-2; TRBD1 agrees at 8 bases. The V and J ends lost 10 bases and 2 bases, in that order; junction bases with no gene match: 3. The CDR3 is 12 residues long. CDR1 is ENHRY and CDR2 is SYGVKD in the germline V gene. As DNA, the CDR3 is TGTGCCAGTCAGGGGGCCAACTATGGCTACACCTTC. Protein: CASQGANYGYTF.

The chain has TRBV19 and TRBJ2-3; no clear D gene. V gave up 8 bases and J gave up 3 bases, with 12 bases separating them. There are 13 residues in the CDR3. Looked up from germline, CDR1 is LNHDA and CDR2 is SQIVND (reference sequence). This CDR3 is CASSVWKTDTQYF. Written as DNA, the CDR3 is TGTGCCAGTTCCGTATGGAAGACAGATACGCAGTATTTT.

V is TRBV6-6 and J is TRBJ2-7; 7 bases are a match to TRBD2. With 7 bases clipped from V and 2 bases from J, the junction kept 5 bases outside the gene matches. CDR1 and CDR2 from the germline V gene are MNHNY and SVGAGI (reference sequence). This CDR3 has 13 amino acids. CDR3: CASMSGLAYEQYF. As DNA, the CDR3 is TGTGCCAGCATGTCTGGACTAGCCTACGAGCAGTACTTC.

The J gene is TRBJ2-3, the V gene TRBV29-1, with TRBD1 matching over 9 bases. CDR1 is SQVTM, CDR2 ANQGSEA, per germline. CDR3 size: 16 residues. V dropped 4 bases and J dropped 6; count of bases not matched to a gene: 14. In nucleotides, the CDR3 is TGCAGCGTTGCCCGAACCGGGACAGGGAGAGCGGATACGCAGTATTTT. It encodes CSVARTGTGRADTQYF.

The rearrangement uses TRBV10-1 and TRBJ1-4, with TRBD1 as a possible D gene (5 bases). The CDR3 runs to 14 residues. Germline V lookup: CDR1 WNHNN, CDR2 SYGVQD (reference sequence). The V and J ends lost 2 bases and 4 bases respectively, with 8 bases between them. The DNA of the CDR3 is TGCGCCAGCAGTGAGGGACACTTTAATGAAAAACTGTTTTTT. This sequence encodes CASSEGHFNEKLFF.

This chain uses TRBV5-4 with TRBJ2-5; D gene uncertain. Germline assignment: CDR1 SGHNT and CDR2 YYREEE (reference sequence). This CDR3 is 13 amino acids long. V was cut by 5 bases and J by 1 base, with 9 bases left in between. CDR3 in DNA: TGTGCCAGCAGGAGACACATCCAAGAGACCCAGTACTTC. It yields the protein CASRRHIQETQYF. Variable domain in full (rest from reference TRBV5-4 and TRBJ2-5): ETGVTQSPTHLIKTRGQQVTLRCSSQSGHNTVSWYQQALGQGPQFIFQYYREEENGRGNFPPRFSGLQFPNYSSELNVNALELDDSALYLCASRRHIQETQYFGPGTRLLVL.

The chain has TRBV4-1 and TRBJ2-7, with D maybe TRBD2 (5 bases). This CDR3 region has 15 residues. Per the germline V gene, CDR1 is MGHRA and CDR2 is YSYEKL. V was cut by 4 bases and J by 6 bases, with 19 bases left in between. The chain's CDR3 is CASSRIQAGYAEQYF. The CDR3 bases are TGCGCCAGCAGCCGTATTCAGGCGGGCTATGCCGAGCAGTACTTC.

Here the CDR3 DNA reads TGTGCCACCGAAAGCGGGAGCTCCTACGAGCAGTACTTC. Protein: CATESGSSYEQYF. The V call is TRBV28, the J call TRBJ2-7; 8 bases map to TRBD2. V shed 10 bases and J 0 bases; nucleotides not matched to a gene: 5. In germline, CDR1 is MDHEN, CDR2 SYDVKM. CDR3 size: 13 residues.

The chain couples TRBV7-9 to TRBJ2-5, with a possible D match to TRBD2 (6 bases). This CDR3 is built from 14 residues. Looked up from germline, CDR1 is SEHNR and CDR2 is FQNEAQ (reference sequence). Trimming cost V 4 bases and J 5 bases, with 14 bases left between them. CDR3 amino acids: CASSSQGGRETQYF. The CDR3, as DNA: TGTGCCAGCAGCTCTCAGGGAGGTAGGGAGACCCAGTACTTC.

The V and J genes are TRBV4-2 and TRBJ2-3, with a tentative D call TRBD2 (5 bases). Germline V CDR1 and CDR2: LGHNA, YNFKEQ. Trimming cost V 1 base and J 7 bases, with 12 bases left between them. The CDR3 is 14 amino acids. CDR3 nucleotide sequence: TGTGCCAGCAGCCAAGGGCTAGCCGGTTATACGCAGTATTTT. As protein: CASSQGLAGYTQYF.

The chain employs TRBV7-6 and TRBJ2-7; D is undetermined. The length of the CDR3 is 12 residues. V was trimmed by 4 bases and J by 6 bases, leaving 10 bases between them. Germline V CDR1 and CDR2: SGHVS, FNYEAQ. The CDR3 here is CASSWQVGEQYF. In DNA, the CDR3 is TGTGCCAGCAGCTGGCAGGTGGGCGAGCAGTACTTC.

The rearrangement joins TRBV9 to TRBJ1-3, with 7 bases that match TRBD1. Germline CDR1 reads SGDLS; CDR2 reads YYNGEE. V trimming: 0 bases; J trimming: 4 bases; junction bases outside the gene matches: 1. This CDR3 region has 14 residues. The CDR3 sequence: CASSVEGAGNTIYF. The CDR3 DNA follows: TGTGCCAGCAGCGTAGAGGGGGCCGGAAACACCATATATTTT.

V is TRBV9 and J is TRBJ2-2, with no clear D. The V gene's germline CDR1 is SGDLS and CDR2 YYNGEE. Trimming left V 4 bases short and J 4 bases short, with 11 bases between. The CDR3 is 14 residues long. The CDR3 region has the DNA TGTGCCAGCAGCATAGGGCGCGGCACCGGGGAGCTGTTTTTT. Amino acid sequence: CASSIGRGTGELFF.

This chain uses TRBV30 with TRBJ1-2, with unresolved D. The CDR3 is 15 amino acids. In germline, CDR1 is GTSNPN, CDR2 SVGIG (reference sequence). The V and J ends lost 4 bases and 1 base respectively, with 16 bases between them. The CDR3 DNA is TGTGCCTGGAACTCGGTGACACAAAATAACTATGGCTACACCTTC. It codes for CAWNSVTQNNYGYTF.

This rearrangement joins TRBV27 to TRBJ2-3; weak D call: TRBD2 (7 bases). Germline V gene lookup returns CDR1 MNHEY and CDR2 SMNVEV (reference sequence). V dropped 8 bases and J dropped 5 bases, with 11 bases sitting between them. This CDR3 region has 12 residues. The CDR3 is CASGGAGDTQYF. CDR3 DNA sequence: TGTGCCAGCGGGGGGGCCGGAGATACGCAGTATTTT.

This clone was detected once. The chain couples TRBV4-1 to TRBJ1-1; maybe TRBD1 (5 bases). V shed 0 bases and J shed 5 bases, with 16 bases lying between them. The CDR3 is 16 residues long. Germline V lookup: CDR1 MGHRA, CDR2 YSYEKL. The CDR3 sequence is CASSQEGTPPWTEAFF. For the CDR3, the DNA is TGCGCCAGCAGCCAAGAGGGGACCCCCCCATGGACTGAAGCTTTCTTT.

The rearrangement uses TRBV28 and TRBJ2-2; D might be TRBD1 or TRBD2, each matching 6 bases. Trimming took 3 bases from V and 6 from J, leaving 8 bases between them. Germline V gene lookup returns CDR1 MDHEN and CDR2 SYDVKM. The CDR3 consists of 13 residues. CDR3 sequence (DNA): TGTGCCAGCAGTTTGAGGGGGGCCGGGGAGCTGTTTTTT. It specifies CASSLRGAGELFF.